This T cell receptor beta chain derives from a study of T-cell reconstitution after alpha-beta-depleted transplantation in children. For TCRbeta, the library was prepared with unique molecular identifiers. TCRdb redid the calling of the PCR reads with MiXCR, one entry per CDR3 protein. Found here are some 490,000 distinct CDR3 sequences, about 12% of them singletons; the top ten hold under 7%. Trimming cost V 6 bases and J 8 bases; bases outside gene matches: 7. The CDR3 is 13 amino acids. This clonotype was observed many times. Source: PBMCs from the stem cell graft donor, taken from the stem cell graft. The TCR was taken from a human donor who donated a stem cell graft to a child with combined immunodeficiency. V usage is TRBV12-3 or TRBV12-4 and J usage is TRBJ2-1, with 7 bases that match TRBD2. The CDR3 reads CASRPGGKDEQFF. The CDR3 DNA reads TGTGCCAGCAGGCCCGGGGGGAAGGATGAGCAGTTCTTC.